This entry features one T cell receptor (beta chain) sequence. The data derive from a study of blood T cell repertoires in COVID-19. Across the whole study: The samples span acute and convalescent COVID-19 from the United States, Italy and Spain. Nucleic acid was either cDNA or gDNA, and it came from T cells, B-cell-depleted T cells, or PBMCs.

The CDR3 is 11 amino acids. Looked up from germline, CDR1 is SQVTM and CDR2 is ANQGSEA. V dropped 4 bases and J dropped 11 bases, with 14 bases sitting between them. How the authors handled the data: Estimation of nucleated cell counts relied on the amplification of reference gene primers. Measured with immunoSEQ multiplex PCR; TCRdb has only the in-frame clones, and not every one. V, J and clone size reflect that table, while D and trimming were determined from the DNA. This table has 250,000 or so clones, roughly nine tenths appearing once. This clonotype was obtained from a man younger than 30 with active or convalescent COVID-19. The specimen sequenced was peripheral blood. The rearrangement joins TRBV29-1 to TRBJ1-1; tentatively, D is TRBD1 (5 bases). The CDR3: CSVVSGFYAFF. The CDR3 nucleotides read TGCAGCGTTGTTTCAGGGTTTTATGCTTTCTTT.